Listed below are T cell receptor beta chains from one sample, sequenced in a study of human T cells and chemical hapten exposure. TCRdb redid the calling of the RACE reads with MiXCR, one entry per CDR3 protein. Of approximately 400,000 distinct CDR3 sequences detected, approximately 4.4% appear once; the ten largest clones hold about 2.2%. This specimen consisted of whole blood, obtained in connection with sensitization to the hapten diphenylcyclopropenone (DPC). All receptors derive from a woman between 50 and 59 years old with alopecia areata. Some clones in this sample may be carry-over from other donors' samples. Each CDR3 is given with its conserved first and last residue. A D gene is named only where the DNA matches it firmly. Some rows mark clone size as missing; the rest say once, few, many or name a class of expanded clone.

V gene	J gene	D gene	clone size	CDR3 length	CDR3 protein	CDR3 DNA
TRBV5-1	TRBJ2-7	-	many	14	CASSLAGAAYEQYF	TGCGCCAGCAGCTTGGCCGGGGCTGCCTACGAGCAGTACTTC
TRBV6-5	TRBJ2-7	TRBD2	-	15	CASSRTLAGSYEQYF	TGTGCCAGCAGCCGAACCTTAGCGGGATCCTACGAGCAGTACTTC
TRBV10-2	TRBJ2-2	-	-	14	CASLYPNLDGELFF	TGCGCCAGCCTTTACCCTAACTTGGACGGGGAGCTGTTTTTT
TRBV5-8	TRBJ2-1	-	many	14	CASSLGGTANEQFF	TGTGCCAGCAGCTTGGGCGGGACTGCCAATGAGCAGTTCTTC
TRBV28	TRBJ1-1	-	few	12	CASSGVTPMSFF	TGTGCCAGCAGCGGGGTTACCCCTATGTCTTTCTTT
TRBV7-2	TRBJ2-2	-	few	14	CASSPTVNTGELFF	TGTGCCAGCAGCCCGACTGTGAACACCGGGGAGCTGTTTTTT
TRBV29-1	TRBJ1-4	TRBD1	few	14	CSVRGGLGNEKLFF	TGCAGCGTCCGAGGGGGCCTGGGGAATGAAAAACTGTTTTTT
TRBV18	TRBJ2-7	-	many	14	CASSPPNSPYEQYF	TGTGCCAGCTCACCACCGAACAGCCCCTACGAGCAGTACTTC
TRBV6-6	TRBJ2-3	-	many	15	CASSYSAGGTDTQYF	TGTGCCAGCAGTTACTCCGCAGGGGGGACGGATACGCAGTATTTT
TRBV5-1	TRBJ1-2	TRBD1	few	15	CASMSTGGTNYGYTF	TGCGCCAGCATGTCTACAGGGGGGACTAACTATGGCTACACCTTC
TRBV7-2	TRBJ1-5	-	-	17	CASSLSLTDYSNQPQHF	TGTGCCAGCAGCTTATCCCTGACAGATTATAGCAATCAGCCCCAGCATTTT
TRBV29-1	TRBJ2-2	TRBD1	few	14	CSVGQGADTGELFF	TGCAGCGTGGGACAGGGGGCCGACACCGGGGAGCTGTTTTTT
TRBV20-1	TRBJ2-5	-	many	14	CSITWVYDQETQYF	TGCAGCATAACATGGGTTTATGATCAAGAGACCCAGTACTTC
TRBV7-9	TRBJ2-2	-	many	15	CASSPPDAMSVELFF	TGTGCCAGCAGCCCCCCGGACGCGATGTCTGTGGAGCTGTTTTTT
TRBV7-9	TRBJ2-3	-	many	15	CASSSAYPATDTQYF	TGTGCCAGCAGCTCTGCTTACCCAGCCACAGATACGCAGTATTTT
TRBV12-3/TRBV12-4	TRBJ2-1	-	many	16	CASTLRAVSSYNEQFF	TGTGCCAGCACCTTAAGGGCCGTAAGCTCCTACAATGAGCAGTTCTTC
TRBV3-1	TRBJ1-5	-	many	13	CASSQAGNQPQHF	TGCGCCAGCAGCCAAGCCGGCAATCAGCCCCAGCATTTT
TRBV6-5	TRBJ2-7	TRBD2	few	17	CASSFSPGLGATNEQYF	TGTGCCAGCAGCTTTAGCCCGGGACTAGGGGCTACGAACGAGCAGTACTTC
TRBV28	TRBJ2-7	TRBD1	many	14	CASSLGGTGGEQYF	TGTGCCAGCAGTTTAGGTGGGACAGGCGGCGAGCAGTACTTC
TRBV28	TRBJ1-2	-	few	16	CASRRKGGKANYGYTF	TGTGCCAGCAGAAGGAAGGGGGGCAAAGCTAACTATGGCTACACCTTC